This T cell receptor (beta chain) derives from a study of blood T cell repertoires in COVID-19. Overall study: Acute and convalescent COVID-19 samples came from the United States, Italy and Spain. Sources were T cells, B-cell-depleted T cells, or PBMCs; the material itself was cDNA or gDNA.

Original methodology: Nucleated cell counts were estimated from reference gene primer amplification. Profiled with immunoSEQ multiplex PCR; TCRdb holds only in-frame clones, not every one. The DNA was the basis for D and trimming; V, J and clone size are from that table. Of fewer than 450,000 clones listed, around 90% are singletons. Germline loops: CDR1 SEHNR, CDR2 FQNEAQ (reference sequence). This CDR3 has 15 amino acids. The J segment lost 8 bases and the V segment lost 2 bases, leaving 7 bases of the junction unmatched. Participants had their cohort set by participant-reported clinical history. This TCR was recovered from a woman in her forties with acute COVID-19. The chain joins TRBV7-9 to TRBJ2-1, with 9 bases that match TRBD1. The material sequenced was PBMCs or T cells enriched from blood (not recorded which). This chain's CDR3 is CASSLFWDRDDEQFF. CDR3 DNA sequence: TGTGCCAGCAGCTTATTCTGGGACAGGGATGATGAGCAGTTCTTC.